This T cell receptor beta chain derives from a study of molecular identifiers for immune sequencing clone quantification. TCRdb independently ran MiXCR on the PCR reads; one entry per CDR3 protein. The sample lists more than 250,000 distinct CDR3 sequences, 20% to 25% seen once, with under 0.95% in the top ten. This clonotype was picked up a small number of times. Germline CDR1 is MNHEY and CDR2 is SMNVEV (reference sequence). V was trimmed by 6 bases and J by 3 bases, leaving 9 bases between them. The CDR3 has 12 amino acids. Material for sequencing was naive CD8+ T cells from blood, with Jurkat cell RNA spiked in. Subset defined: FACS-sorted CD8+CD4-CCR7+CD45RA+ naive T cells. This sequence joins TRBV27 and TRBJ2-7; no firm D call. The receptor comes from a human donor in good health. Some libraries in this study had Jurkat cell RNA spiked in. The CDR3 bases are TGTGCCAGCAGCTCATACCGCTACGAGCAGTACTTC. Translated, it gives CASSSYRYEQYF.